The next 7 T cell receptor beta chains were all read from a single sample in a study of blood T cells in healthy people across ages. PCR was performed a second time for about 6 to 11 cycles using a sample-barcoded 5' primer and a J-beta primer mix. TCRdb used MiXCR to reprocess the 5' RACE reads, holding one entry per CDR3 protein. Found here are hundreds of thousands of distinct CDR3 sequences, about 30% of them singletons; the top ten hold more than 15%. Specimen: blood. These receptors were taken from a woman aged 80 or over in good health.

This clonotype was detected a few times. This may stem from a read error, because a much larger clone lies one nucleotide away. This chain connects TRBV10-3 to TRBJ2-7, with D perhaps matching TRBD1 or TRBD2 (5 bases each). The germline CDR1 and CDR2 sequences are ENHRY and SYGVKD. The CDR3 contains 13 residues. Trimming cost V 4 bases and J 7 bases, with 14 bases left between them. The CDR3 bases are TGTGCCATCAGTGCGGGGCCTTACAATGAGCAGTACTTC. Translating it yields CAISAGPYNEQYF.

This clonotype came up many times. The CDR3 DNA follows: TGTGCCAGCAGCCCCGGGATGCAATGGAGGGCGTCTAATGAAAAACTGTTTTTT. Amino acid sequence: CASSPGMQWRASNEKLFF. The chain combines TRBV7-2 with TRBJ1-4, with D unresolved. Germline V lookup: CDR1 SGHTA, CDR2 FQGNSA. This CDR3 spans 18 amino acids. The ends were cut back, 5 bases at V and 3 bases at J, with 22 bases in the middle.

This clonotype came up a few times. The chain combines TRBV7-6 with TRBJ1-1; the D is unclear. Trimming left V 0 bases short and J 5 bases short, with 10 bases between. CDR3 length: 14 residues. Germline values: CDR1 SGHVS, CDR2 FNYEAQ. The CDR3 nucleotides are TGTGCCAGCAGCTTAGCTGGGCGGGAAACTGAAGCTTTCTTT. Its protein is CASSLAGRETEAFF.

This clonotype was observed at least ten times. The chain couples TRBV6-1 to TRBJ2-1; D perhaps matches TRBD1 (5 bases). This CDR3 is 15 amino acids long. Germline-derived CDR1 and CDR2 are MNHNS and SASEGT. Trimming pared 6 bases from V and 3 bases from J, leaving 15 bases between. The CDR3 nucleotides read TGTGCCAGCAGAGGAGACAGTTCAGACTACAATGAGCAGTTCTTC. This gives the protein CASRGDSSDYNEQFF.

This clonotype was counted ten times or more. J is TRBJ1-2 and V is TRBV11-2; tentative D call: TRBD1 (6 bases). This CDR3 spans 14 amino acids. Trimming removed 5 bases from V and 7 bases from J, with 17 bases in between. Germline V lookup: CDR1 SGHAT, CDR2 FQNNGV. CDR3: CASSQRAGDGGYTF. CDR3 DNA sequence: TGTGCCAGCAGCCAGCGGGCAGGGGATGGTGGCTACACCTTC.

The rearrangement joins TRBV19 to TRBJ1-5; D gene unclear. The germline CDR1 and CDR2 sequences are LNHDA and SQIVND (reference sequence). V dropped 4 bases and J dropped 5 bases, with 12 bases sitting between them. The CDR3 spans 14 residues. CDR3 region: CASSNTGPDQPQHF. The CDR3 DNA reads as TGTGCCAGTAGTAATACGGGTCCTGATCAGCCCCAGCATTTT.

This clonotype was observed a few times. This chain connects TRBV6-6 to TRBJ2-7; 7 bases are a match to TRBD1. This CDR3 spans 13 amino acids. V gave up 6 bases and J gave up 5 bases; unmatched junction bases: 7. CDR1 and CDR2 (germline): MNHNY, SVGAGI (reference sequence). The CDR3 spells CASRWETGNEQYF. For the CDR3, the DNA is TGTGCCAGCAGGTGGGAGACAGGGAACGAGCAGTACTTC.